These 19 T cell receptor beta chains came from one sample sequenced in a study of T cells after posttransplantation cyclophosphamide. Data came from immunoSEQ multiplex PCR; TCRdb stores just in-frame clones and leaves some out. Sampling found 37,000 or so clones, none seen once. Material for sequencing was PBMCs. The receptors come from a man aged 25-45 years in good health and a related stem cell transplant donor.

In this sample, this clone turned up many times. The V call is TRBV28, the J call TRBJ1-1; tentatively, D is TRBD1 (6 bases). Looked up from germline, CDR1 is MDHEN and CDR2 is SYDVKM. The CDR3 is 14 residues long. The ends were cut back, 6 bases at V and 0 bases at J, with 11 bases in the middle. CDR3 coding DNA: TGTGCCAGCAGGTCGGGACATATGAACACTGAAGCTTTCTTT. As protein: CASRSGHMNTEAFF.

This clone was recorded many times. The chain carries TRBV6-6 and TRBJ2-7, with D perhaps TRBD1 (6 bases). With 6 bases removed from V and 1 base from J, the gap between germline ends came to 10 bases. CDR3 length equals 13 residues. Germline loops: CDR1 MNHNY, CDR2 SVGAGI (reference sequence). The CDR3 sequence: CASRHTGSYEQYF. For the CDR3, the DNA is TGTGCCAGCAGACACACAGGGTCCTACGAGCAGTACTTC.

This clone came up many times. J is TRBJ2-7 and V is TRBV7-2; 7 bases agree with TRBD1. In germline, CDR1 is SGHTA, CDR2 FQGNSA. After removal of 5 bases from V and 2 bases from J, the junction contained 12 bases not matched to a gene. The CDR3 spans 16 residues. In DNA form, the CDR3 reads TGTGCCAGCAGCCCAACGGGGACAGTATCTACCTACGAGCAGTACTTC. This translates into CASSPTGTVSTYEQYF.

The chain links TRBV15 to TRBJ1-1, with D uncertain. V shed 4 bases and J shed 2 bases, with 5 bases lying between them. This CDR3 comprises 12 residues. The germline CDR1 and CDR2 sequences are LNHNV and YYDKDF (reference sequence). Here the CDR3 reads CATSTLNTEAFF. CDR3 DNA sequence: TGTGCCACCAGCACGTTAAACACTGAAGCTTTCTTT.

This clone was detected ten times or more. The rearrangement joins TRBV7-9 to TRBJ2-2, with TRBD2 identical over 7 bases. This CDR3 spans 17 amino acids. V lost 5 bases and J lost 1; bases outside the gene matches: 10. Germline V CDR1 and CDR2: SEHNR, FQNEAQ (reference sequence). CDR3 sequence reads: CASSRGGGGGNTGELFF. The CDR3 region has the DNA TGTGCCAGCAGCCGGGGAGGTGGGGGGGGGAACACCGGGGAGCTGTTTTTT. The full variable domain, its missing parts supplied by reference TRBV7-9 and TRBJ2-2, is DTGVSQNPRHKITKRGQNVTFRCDPISEHNRLYWYRQTLGQGPEFLTYFQNEAQLEKSRLLSDRFSAERPKGSFSTLEIQRTEQGDSAMYLCASSRGGGGGNTGELFFGEGSRLTVL.

This clone has ten or more counts. The genes are TRBV14 and TRBJ2-3; 10 bases line up with TRBD2. CDR3 length equals 15 residues. Germline CDR1 is SGHDN and CDR2 is FVKESK. The V and J ends lost 4 bases and 0 bases, in that order; junction bases with no gene match: 1. DNA for the CDR3: TGTGCCAGCAGCCCGGGACTAGCGAGCACAGATACGCAGTATTTT. This translates into CASSPGLASTDTQYF.

Ten or more counts support this clone. The chain uses TRBV5-1 and TRBJ2-3; 7 nucleotides line up with TRBD1. CDR1 and CDR2 (germline): SGHRS, YFSETQ. V lost 0 bases, J lost 0 bases, and 4 bases stayed unmatched. This CDR3 is built from 16 residues. The DNA for the CDR3 is TGCGCCAGCAGCTTGGAGGGGGCTGCTAGCACAGATACGCAGTATTTT. Translated: CASSLEGAASTDTQYF.

This clone has at least ten counts. The V gene is TRBV18, the J gene TRBJ2-7; 7 nucleotides line up with TRBD1. Germline values: CDR1 KGHSH, CDR2 LQKENI. This CDR3 is 15 amino acids long. Trimming at V came to 4 bases and at J to 1 base, leaving 7 bases not matched to a gene. The CDR3: CASSRDRRSSYEQYF. In DNA form, the CDR3 reads TGTGCCAGCTCACGGGACAGACGATCTTCCTACGAGCAGTACTTC.

This clone was seen many times. This chain joins TRBV6-5 and TRBJ2-1, with 11 bases fitting TRBD1. This CDR3 comprises 13 residues. CDR1 MNHEY and CDR2 SVGAGI come from the germline V gene. The V and J ends lost 5 bases and 11 bases, in that order; junction bases with no gene match: 5. The CDR3 is CASSPGQGAKQFF. For the CDR3, the DNA is TGTGCCAGCAGTCCCGGACAGGGGGCAAAGCAGTTCTTC.

This clone appeared many times. This chain connects TRBV9 to TRBJ1-1; tentative D call: TRBD1 (5 bases). There are 15 residues in the CDR3. Germline V gives CDR1 SGDLS, CDR2 YYNGEE. With 4 bases removed from V and 3 bases from J, the gap between germline ends came to 16 bases. In DNA, the CDR3 is TGTGCCAGCAGCTTACAGGCGTCTCAGGACACTGAAGCTTTCTTT. It encodes CASSLQASQDTEAFF.

In its sample, this clone was seen many times. V and J are TRBV4-1 and TRBJ1-5; no definite D call. Germline CDR1 is MGHRA and CDR2 is YSYEKL. V was pared by 1 base and J by 11 bases, with 18 bases between. This CDR3 has 15 amino acids. This CDR3 reads CASSQVNSGGLSQHF. Here the CDR3 DNA reads TGCGCCAGCAGCCAAGTTAACAGTGGAGGTTTATCCCAGCATTTT.

This clone was seen at least ten times. This chain links TRBV12-3 or TRBV12-4 with TRBJ2-1, with TRBD2 matching over 9 bases. This CDR3 has 13 residues. V shed 4 bases, J shed 9 bases, and the junction held 4 bases outside the gene matches. The CDR3 protein is CASSSSGEIEQFF. Here the CDR3 DNA reads TGTGCCAGCAGTTCTAGCGGGGAGATTGAGCAGTTCTTC.

This clone was found many times. V is TRBV25-1 and J is TRBJ1-4, with D maybe TRBD1 (6 bases). V lost 2 bases, J lost 3 bases, and 10 bases lay in between. CDR1 is MGHDK and CDR2 is SYGVNS in the germline V gene. The CDR3 is 15 amino acids. For the CDR3, the DNA is TGTGCCAGCAGTGAAGGGAACAGGGCTAATGAAAAACTGTTTTTT. This translates into CASSEGNRANEKLFF.

This chain links TRBV5-1 with TRBJ1-1, with D perhaps matching TRBD1 (5 bases). Germline V CDR1 and CDR2: SGHRS, YFSETQ. Trimming shortened V by 2 bases and J by 3 bases, and 11 bases separated the two germline ends. The CDR3 sequence is 14 residues long. The CDR3 loop is CASSFSGPDTEAFF. DNA for the CDR3: TGCGCCAGCAGCTTCTCAGGGCCCGACACTGAAGCTTTCTTT.

There are many counts of this clone. The rearrangement joins TRBV5-1 to TRBJ2-7; D is possibly TRBD2 (5 bases). Germline V CDR1 and CDR2: SGHRS, YFSETQ. The CDR3 extends over 13 amino acids. V dropped 3 bases and J dropped 3 bases, with 10 bases sitting between them. The CDR3: CASSSFEGYEQYF. CDR3 in DNA: TGCGCCAGCAGCTCGTTCGAGGGCTACGAGCAGTACTTC.

The chain recombines TRBV7-3 with TRBJ2-5; D is possibly TRBD1 or TRBD2 (6 bases each). Trimming removed 6 bases from V and 3 bases from J, with 11 bases in between. The CDR3 runs 13 residues. In germline, CDR1 is SGHTA, CDR2 FQGTGA. Here the CDR3 DNA reads TGTGCCAGCAGAGGAGGGGGAGAAGAGACCCAGTACTTC. The encoded protein is CASRGGGEETQYF.

This clone was counted ten times or more. The J gene is TRBJ2-5, the V gene TRBV28; 11 bases agree with TRBD2. J lost 7 bases, V lost 6 bases, and 13 bases had no gene match. Per germline, CDR1 MDHEN and CDR2 SYDVKM. This CDR3 comprises 16 residues. The CDR3 sequence: CASSTGTSGIRGTQYF. CDR3 sequence (DNA): TGTGCCAGCAGCACCGGGACTAGCGGAATCCGAGGGACCCAGTACTTC.

This clone was detected ten times or more. The CDR3 DNA reads as TGTGCCAGCTCAAAAGACAGAAACGAGCAGTTCTTC. Its protein product is CASSKDRNEQFF. This chain links TRBV18 with TRBJ2-1; possible D gene TRBD1, 5 bases. This CDR3 is 12 amino acids long. Trimming removed 5 bases from V and 10 bases from J, with 12 bases in between. CDR1 is KGHSH, CDR2 LQKENI, per germline.

This clone was counted many times. The gene calls are TRBV5-1 and TRBJ2-7; 8 nucleotides match TRBD1. The V gene's germline CDR1 is SGHRS and CDR2 YFSETQ. V shed 1 base, J shed 7 bases, and the junction held 10 bases outside the gene matches. The CDR3 runs to 15 residues. CDR3: CASSLTDRALMEQYF. The DNA of the CDR3 is TGCGCCAGCAGCTTGACGGACAGGGCGCTTATGGAGCAGTACTTC. Combining the CDR3 with reference TRBV5-1 and TRBJ2-7 gives the whole variable domain KAGVTQTPRYLIKTRGQQVTLSCSPISGHRSVSWYQQTPGQGLQFLFEYFSETQRNKGNFPGRFSGRQFSNSRSEMNVSTLELGDSALYLCASSLTDRALMEQYFGPGTRLTVT.